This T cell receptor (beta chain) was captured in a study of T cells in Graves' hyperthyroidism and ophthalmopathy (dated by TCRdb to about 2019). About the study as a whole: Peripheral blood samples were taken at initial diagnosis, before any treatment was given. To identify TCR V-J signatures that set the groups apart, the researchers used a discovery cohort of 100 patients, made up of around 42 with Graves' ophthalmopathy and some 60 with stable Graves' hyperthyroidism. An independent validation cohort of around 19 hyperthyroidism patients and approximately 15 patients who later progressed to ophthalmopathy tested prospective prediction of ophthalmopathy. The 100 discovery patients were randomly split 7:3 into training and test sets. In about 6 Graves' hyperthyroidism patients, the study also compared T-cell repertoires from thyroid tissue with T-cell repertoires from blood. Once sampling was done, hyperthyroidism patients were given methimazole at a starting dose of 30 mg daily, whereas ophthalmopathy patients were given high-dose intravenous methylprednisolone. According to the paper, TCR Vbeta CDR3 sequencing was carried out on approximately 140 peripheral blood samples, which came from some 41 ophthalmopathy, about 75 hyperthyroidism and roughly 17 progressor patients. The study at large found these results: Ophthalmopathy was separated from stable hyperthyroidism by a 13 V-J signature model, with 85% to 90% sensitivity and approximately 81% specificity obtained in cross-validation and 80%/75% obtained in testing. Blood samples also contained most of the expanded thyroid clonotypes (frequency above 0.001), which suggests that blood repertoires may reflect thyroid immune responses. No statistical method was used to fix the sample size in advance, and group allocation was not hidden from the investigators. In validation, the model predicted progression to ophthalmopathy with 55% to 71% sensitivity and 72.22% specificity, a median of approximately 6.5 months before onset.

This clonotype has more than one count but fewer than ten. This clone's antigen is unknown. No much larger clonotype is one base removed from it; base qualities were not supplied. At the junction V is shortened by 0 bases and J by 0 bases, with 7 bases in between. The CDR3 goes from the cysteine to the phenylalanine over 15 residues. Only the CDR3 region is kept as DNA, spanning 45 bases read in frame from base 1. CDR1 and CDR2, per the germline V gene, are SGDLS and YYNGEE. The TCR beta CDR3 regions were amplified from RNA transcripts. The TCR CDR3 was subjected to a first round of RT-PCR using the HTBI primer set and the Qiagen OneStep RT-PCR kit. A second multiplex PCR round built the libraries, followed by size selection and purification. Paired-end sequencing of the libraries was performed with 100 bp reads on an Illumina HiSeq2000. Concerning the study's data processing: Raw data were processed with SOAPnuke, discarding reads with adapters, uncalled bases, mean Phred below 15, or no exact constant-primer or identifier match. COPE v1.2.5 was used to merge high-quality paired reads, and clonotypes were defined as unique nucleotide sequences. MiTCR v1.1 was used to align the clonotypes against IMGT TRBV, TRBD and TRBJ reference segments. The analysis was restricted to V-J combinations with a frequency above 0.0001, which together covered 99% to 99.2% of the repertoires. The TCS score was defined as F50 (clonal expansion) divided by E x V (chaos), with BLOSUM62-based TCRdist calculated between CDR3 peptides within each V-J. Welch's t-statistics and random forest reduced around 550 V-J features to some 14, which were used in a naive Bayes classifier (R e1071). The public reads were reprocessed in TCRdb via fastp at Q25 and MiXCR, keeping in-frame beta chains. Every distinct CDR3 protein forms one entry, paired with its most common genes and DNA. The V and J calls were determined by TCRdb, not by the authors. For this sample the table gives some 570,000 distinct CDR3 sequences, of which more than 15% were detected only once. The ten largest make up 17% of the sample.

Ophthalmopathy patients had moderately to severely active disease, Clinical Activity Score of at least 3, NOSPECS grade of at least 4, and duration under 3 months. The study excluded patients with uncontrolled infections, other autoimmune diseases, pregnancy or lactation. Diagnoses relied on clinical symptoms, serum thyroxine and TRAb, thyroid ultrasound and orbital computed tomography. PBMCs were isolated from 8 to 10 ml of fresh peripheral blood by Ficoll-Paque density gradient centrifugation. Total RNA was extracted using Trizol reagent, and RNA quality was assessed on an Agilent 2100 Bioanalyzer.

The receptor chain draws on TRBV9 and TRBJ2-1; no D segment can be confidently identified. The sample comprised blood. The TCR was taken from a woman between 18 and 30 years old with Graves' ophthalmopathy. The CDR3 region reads CASSVAETSYNEQFF. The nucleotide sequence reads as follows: TGTGCCAGCAGCGTAGCTGAGACCTCCTACAATGAGCAGTTCTTC. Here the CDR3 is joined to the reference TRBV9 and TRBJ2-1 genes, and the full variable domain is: DSGVTQTPKHLITATGQRVTLRCSPRSGDLSVYWYQQSLDQGLQFLIQYYNGEERAKGNILERFSAQQFPDLHSELNLSSLELGDSALYFCASSVAETSYNEQFFGPGTRLTVL.